The 23 T cell receptor beta chains given below trace back to one sample, sequenced in a study of beta chain features in type 1 diabetes. Every bit of the isolated RNA underwent reverse transcription, so sequencing read expressed TCRB transcripts. Only in-frame clones appear in the TCRdb table, and some are missing; sequencing was by immunoSEQ multiplex PCR. The table shows 350,000 or so clones, with around 19% occurring only once. Source material: naive CD4+ T cells from blood. The receptors here all came from a woman aged 18-29 years in good health.

This clone showed up just a few times. V usage is TRBV9 and J usage is TRBJ2-7; the D is unclear. Germline V lookup: CDR1 SGDLS, CDR2 YYNGEE. This CDR3 contains 14 residues. Trimming took 0 bases from V and 8 from J, leaving 15 bases between them. CDR3 coding DNA: TGTGCCAGCAGCGTAGGGGCAGATCCTACGAAGCAGTACTTC. Residues: CASSVGADPTKQYF.

Written as DNA, the CDR3 is TGTGCCTGGAGGAGCCGGGGGAACACTGAAGCTTTCTTT. This encodes CAWRSRGNTEAFF. V is TRBV30 and J is TRBJ1-1; no reliable D call. Between the trimmed V and J ends, which lost 3 bases and 1 base, there was a span of 9 bases. This CDR3 region has 13 residues. The germline gives CDR1 GTSNPN, CDR2 SVGIG (reference sequence).

This clone showed up just a few times. The V and J genes are TRBV5-1 and TRBJ2-7, with 10 bases aligning to TRBD1. The CDR3 loop spans 15 amino acids. V lost 2 bases, J lost 2 bases, and 4 bases stayed unmatched. Germline assignment: CDR1 SGHRS and CDR2 YFSETQ. The CDR3 nucleotides read TGCGCCAGCAGCTTTTCCGGGACAGGGGCCTACGAGCAGTACTTC. Translation: CASSFSGTGAYEQYF.

This clone was detected only a few times. The chain employs TRBV19 and TRBJ1-5, with D possibly being TRBD1 (6 bases). Looked up from germline, CDR1 is LNHDA and CDR2 is SQIVND (reference sequence). Trimming left V 8 bases short and J 2 bases short, with 13 bases between. This CDR3 is 14 amino acids long. The DNA for the CDR3 is TGTGCCAGTCTAGACAGGATGGGCAATCAGCCCCAGCATTTT. Translation gives CASLDRMGNQPQHF.

This clone was counted only a few times. The chain carries TRBV30 and TRBJ2-5; D is possibly TRBD1 (6 bases). Germline-derived CDR1 and CDR2 are GTSNPN and SVGIG (reference sequence). This CDR3 region has 13 residues. CDR3 nucleotides: TGTGCACAGGGCTTCCTGAGAAGAGAGACCCAGTACTTC. Translating gives CAQGFLRRETQYF.

A few counts support this clone. The V call is TRBV25-1, the J call TRBJ1-2; the D gene is possibly TRBD1 (5 bases). Germline lookup yields CDR1 MGHDK and CDR2 SYGVNS. V was trimmed by 4 bases and J by 8 bases, leaving 11 bases between them. The CDR3 covers 12 residues. CDR3: CASSVHRWGYTF. The DNA for the CDR3 is TGTGCCAGCAGTGTTCACAGGTGGGGCTACACCTTC.

This clone occurred a few times. This chain connects TRBV7-8 to TRBJ1-1, with D unresolved. The V gene lost 4 bases and the J gene lost 3 bases, with 15 bases spanning the gap. Germline CDR1 and CDR2: SGHVS and FQNEAQ. This CDR3 has 15 amino acids. As DNA, the CDR3 is TGTGCCAGCAGCTCGACCCACCGGCGGGACACTGAAGCTTTCTTT. This translates into CASSSTHRRDTEAFF. The full variable domain, in which reference TRBV7-8 and TRBJ1-1 provide the parts outside the CDR3, is GAGVSQSPRYKVAKRGQDVALRCDPISGHVSLFWYQQALGQGPEFLTYFQNEAQLDKSGLPSDRFFAERPEGSVSTLKIQRTQQEDSAVYLCASSSTHRRDTEAFFGQGTRLTVV.

This clone was seen a single time. Germline and junction disagree at one end, which may indicate a read error. This rearrangement joins TRBV28 to TRBJ1-6; TRBD1 matches at 8 bases. The CDR3 length is 13 residues. CDR1 is MDHEN, CDR2 SYDVKM, per germline. The CDR3 region has the DNA TGTGCCGGCAGACAGGGGTGGAATTCACCCCTCCACTTT. Protein: CAGRQGWNSPLHF.

The chain's CDR3 is CASSPRMGDFYGYTF. The CDR3 DNA sequence: TGTGCCAGCAGCCCAAGGATGGGAGACTTCTATGGCTACACCTTC. The V call is TRBV7-9, the J call TRBJ1-2; D unclear. Deletions cut 5 bases from V and 4 bases from J, with 17 bases between. Germline CDR1 reads SEHNR; CDR2 reads FQNEAQ (reference sequence). This CDR3 spans 15 amino acids.

This clone was recorded a few times. This chain uses TRBV5-6 with TRBJ2-7; the D gene is possibly TRBD1 (5 bases). Germline loops: CDR1 SGHDT, CDR2 YYEEEE. V was shortened by 5 bases and J by 0 bases, with 9 bases between the two germline ends. This CDR3 region has 13 residues. CDR3 residues: CASSFRASYEQYF. The CDR3 DNA follows: TGTGCCAGCAGTTTCAGGGCCTCCTACGAGCAGTACTTC.

The genes are TRBV10-1 and TRBJ2-1; D perhaps matches TRBD2 (7 bases). V gave up 11 bases and J gave up 8 bases, with 25 bases separating them. Germline values: CDR1 WNHNN, CDR2 SYGVQD (reference sequence). CDR3 length: 15 residues. The CDR3 DNA reads as TGCGCCGGGGCTAAACGGGGGGCTAGAAGGGATGAGCAGTTCTTC. It translates to CAGAKRGARRDEQFF.

This chain uses TRBV6-6 with TRBJ2-7; D is unclear. The V end was cut by 4 bases, the J end by 2 bases, with 6 bases between. The CDR3 contains 12 residues. Germline V gene sequence: CDR1 MNHNY, CDR2 SVGAGI (reference sequence). The CDR3 nucleotides are TGTGCCAGCAGTTCCACTACCTACGAGCAGTACTTC. The encoded protein is CASSSTTYEQYF.

The CDR3 protein is CASSRAGLTDTQYF. The CDR3 region has the DNA TGTGCCAGCAGTAGGGCGGGGCTCACAGATACGCAGTATTTT. The chain carries TRBV11-3 and TRBJ2-3; maybe TRBD2 (6 bases). V was cut by 6 bases and J by 2 bases, with 12 bases left in between. Germline assignment: CDR1 SGHNT and CDR2 YENEEA. This CDR3 region has 14 residues.

The chain uses TRBV5-1 and TRBJ2-1; a possible D gene is TRBD1 (5 bases). The V gene's germline CDR1 is SGHRS and CDR2 YFSETQ. The CDR3 covers 13 residues. Trimming left V 4 bases short and J 3 bases short, with 8 bases between. CDR3 sequence (DNA): TGCGCCAGCAGCCCGGACATCTACAATGAGCAGTTCTTC. Translation gives CASSPDIYNEQFF.

CDR3 region: CSGGVLAVSTDTQYF. Written as DNA, the CDR3 is TGCAGCGGTGGGGTACTAGCGGTTAGCACAGATACGCAGTATTTT. V usage is TRBV29-1 and J usage is TRBJ2-3; 8 bases map to TRBD2. The CDR3 is made up of 15 amino acids. Germline V gives CDR1 SQVTM, CDR2 ANQGSEA. J was trimmed by 0 bases and V by 7 bases; bases with no gene match: 9.

In DNA form, the CDR3 reads TGTGCCAGCAGTGACCTCTCCGGGGTAGGCGAGCAGTACTTC. This translates into CASSDLSGVGEQYF. The chain is built from TRBV2 and TRBJ2-7, with a possible D match to TRBD2 (5 bases). The CDR3 totals 14 residues. Germline V lookup: CDR1 SNHLY, CDR2 FYNNEI. The ends were cut back, 3 bases at V and 6 bases at J, with 15 bases in the middle. The full variable domain, completed using reference TRBV2 and TRBJ2-7, is EPEVTQTPSHQVTQMGQEVILRCVPISNHLYFYWYRQILGQKVEFLVSFYNNEISEKSEIFDDQFSVERPDGSNFTLKIRSTKLEDSAMYFCASSDLSGVGEQYFGPGTRLTVT.

The chain recombines TRBV9 with TRBJ2-3, with 12 bases that match TRBD2. Germline CDR1 SGDLS, CDR2 YYNGEE. The CDR3 sequence is 16 residues long. V shed 4 bases and J 2 bases; nucleotides not matched to a gene: 5. CDR3 sequence: CASSSRLAGATDTQYF. For the CDR3, the DNA is TGTGCCAGCAGCTCCCGACTAGCGGGGGCCACAGATACGCAGTATTTT.

J is TRBJ2-6 and V is TRBV5-1; TRBD1 is a possible D gene (5 bases). Trimming took 0 bases from V and 0 from J, leaving 10 bases between them. The length of the CDR3 is 17 residues. Germline CDR1 is SGHRS and CDR2 is YFSETQ. The CDR3 sequence: CASSLGTPSSGANVLTF. The DNA for the CDR3 is TGCGCCAGCAGCTTGGGGACACCGTCCTCTGGGGCCAACGTCCTGACTTTC. Full variable domain (remainder filled in from reference TRBV5-1 and TRBJ2-6): KAGVTQTPRYLIKTRGQQVTLSCSPISGHRSVSWYQQTPGQGLQFLFEYFSETQRNKGNFPGRFSGRQFSNSRSEMNVSTLELGDSALYLCASSLGTPSSGANVLTFGAGSRLTVL.

The V and J genes are TRBV5-8 and TRBJ1-1, with a possible D match to TRBD1 (5 bases). CDR1 is SGHTS, CDR2 YDEGEE, per germline. V lost 4 bases and J lost 11, with 15 bases in between. This CDR3 region has 12 residues. The CDR3 is CASSLGTGGAFF. CDR3 coding DNA: TGTGCCAGCAGCCTTGGAACGGGGGGGGCTTTCTTT.

The V call is TRBV30, the J call TRBJ1-5; TRBD1 matches 7 bases. Germline V gene lookup returns CDR1 GTSNPN and CDR2 SVGIG (reference sequence). The J segment lost 7 bases and the V segment lost 0 bases, leaving 6 bases of the junction unmatched. CDR3 length equals 14 residues. CDR3 sequence reads: CAWSVRQGVQPQHF. The CDR3 region has the DNA TGTGCCTGGAGTGTACGACAGGGCGTACAGCCCCAGCATTTT.

This chain connects TRBV4-1 to TRBJ1-2; D is uncertain. Trimming left V 6 bases short and J 6 bases short, with 17 bases between. Per germline, CDR1 MGHRA and CDR2 YSYEKL. CDR3 length: 14 amino acids. CDR3 nucleotide sequence: TGCGCCAGCAGTTCCCCCGAGAGAAGCCATGGCTACACCTTC. Translated, it gives CASSSPERSHGYTF.

In this sample, this clone turned up a few times. J is TRBJ2-7 and V is TRBV19; a weak D match, TRBD2 (6 bases). V was trimmed by 6 bases and J by 2 bases, leaving 14 bases between them. The germline V gene has CDR1 LNHDA and CDR2 SQIVND (reference sequence). This CDR3 is 14 amino acids long. DNA of the CDR3: TGTGCCAGTAGAACGGGCGGGAACCCCTACGAGCAGTACTTC. Its protein is CASRTGGNPYEQYF.

The CDR3 protein is CASSLFEGTDTQYF. The CDR3 region has the DNA TGTGCCAGCAGCTTATTCGAGGGCACAGATACGCAGTATTTT. The J gene is TRBJ2-3, the V gene TRBV7-2; no clear D gene. Trimming cost V 2 bases and J 1 base, with 7 bases left between them. The V gene's germline CDR1 is SGHTA and CDR2 FQGNSA. CDR3 length equals 14 residues.